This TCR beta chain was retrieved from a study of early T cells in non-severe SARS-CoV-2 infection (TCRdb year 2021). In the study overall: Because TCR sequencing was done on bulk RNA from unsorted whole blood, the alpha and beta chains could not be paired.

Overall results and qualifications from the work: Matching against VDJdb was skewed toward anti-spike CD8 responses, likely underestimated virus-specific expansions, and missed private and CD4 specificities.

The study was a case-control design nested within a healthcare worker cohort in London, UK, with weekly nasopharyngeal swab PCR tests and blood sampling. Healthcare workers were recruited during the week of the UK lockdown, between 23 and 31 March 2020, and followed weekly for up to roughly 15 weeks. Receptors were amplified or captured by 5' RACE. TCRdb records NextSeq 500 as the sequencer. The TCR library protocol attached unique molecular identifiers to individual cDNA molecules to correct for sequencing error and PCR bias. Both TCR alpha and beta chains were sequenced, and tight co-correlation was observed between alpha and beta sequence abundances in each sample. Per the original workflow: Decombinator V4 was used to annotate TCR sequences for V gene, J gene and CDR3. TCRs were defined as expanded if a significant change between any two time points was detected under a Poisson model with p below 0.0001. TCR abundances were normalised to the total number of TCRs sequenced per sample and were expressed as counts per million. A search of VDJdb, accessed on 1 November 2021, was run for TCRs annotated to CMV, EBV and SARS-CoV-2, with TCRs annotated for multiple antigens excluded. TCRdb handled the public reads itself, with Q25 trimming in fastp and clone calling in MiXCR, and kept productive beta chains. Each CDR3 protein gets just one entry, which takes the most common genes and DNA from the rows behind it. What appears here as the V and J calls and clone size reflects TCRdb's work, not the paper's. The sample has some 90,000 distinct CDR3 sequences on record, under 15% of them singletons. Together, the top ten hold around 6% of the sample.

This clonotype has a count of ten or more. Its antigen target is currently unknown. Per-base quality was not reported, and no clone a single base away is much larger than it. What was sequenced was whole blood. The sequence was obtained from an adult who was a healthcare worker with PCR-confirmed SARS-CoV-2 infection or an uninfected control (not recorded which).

This receptor carries the CDR3 CASSPLAGGLTDTQYF. In nucleotides, the sequence is TGTGCCAGCAGCCCCCTAGCGGGAGGACTCACAGATACGCAGTATTTT. The rearrangement combines TRBV7-2 with TRBJ2-3; the junction holds 11 bases that match TRBD2. The CDR3 spans 16 residues, from the cysteine through the phenylalanine. Of the read, only the CDR3 DNA is kept; its 48 bases are in frame from base 1. Trimming leaves V shorter by 5 bases and J shorter by 2 bases, with the junction holding 6 bases beyond the gene matches. CDR1 and CDR2 (SGHTA, FQGNSA) derive from the germline V gene.